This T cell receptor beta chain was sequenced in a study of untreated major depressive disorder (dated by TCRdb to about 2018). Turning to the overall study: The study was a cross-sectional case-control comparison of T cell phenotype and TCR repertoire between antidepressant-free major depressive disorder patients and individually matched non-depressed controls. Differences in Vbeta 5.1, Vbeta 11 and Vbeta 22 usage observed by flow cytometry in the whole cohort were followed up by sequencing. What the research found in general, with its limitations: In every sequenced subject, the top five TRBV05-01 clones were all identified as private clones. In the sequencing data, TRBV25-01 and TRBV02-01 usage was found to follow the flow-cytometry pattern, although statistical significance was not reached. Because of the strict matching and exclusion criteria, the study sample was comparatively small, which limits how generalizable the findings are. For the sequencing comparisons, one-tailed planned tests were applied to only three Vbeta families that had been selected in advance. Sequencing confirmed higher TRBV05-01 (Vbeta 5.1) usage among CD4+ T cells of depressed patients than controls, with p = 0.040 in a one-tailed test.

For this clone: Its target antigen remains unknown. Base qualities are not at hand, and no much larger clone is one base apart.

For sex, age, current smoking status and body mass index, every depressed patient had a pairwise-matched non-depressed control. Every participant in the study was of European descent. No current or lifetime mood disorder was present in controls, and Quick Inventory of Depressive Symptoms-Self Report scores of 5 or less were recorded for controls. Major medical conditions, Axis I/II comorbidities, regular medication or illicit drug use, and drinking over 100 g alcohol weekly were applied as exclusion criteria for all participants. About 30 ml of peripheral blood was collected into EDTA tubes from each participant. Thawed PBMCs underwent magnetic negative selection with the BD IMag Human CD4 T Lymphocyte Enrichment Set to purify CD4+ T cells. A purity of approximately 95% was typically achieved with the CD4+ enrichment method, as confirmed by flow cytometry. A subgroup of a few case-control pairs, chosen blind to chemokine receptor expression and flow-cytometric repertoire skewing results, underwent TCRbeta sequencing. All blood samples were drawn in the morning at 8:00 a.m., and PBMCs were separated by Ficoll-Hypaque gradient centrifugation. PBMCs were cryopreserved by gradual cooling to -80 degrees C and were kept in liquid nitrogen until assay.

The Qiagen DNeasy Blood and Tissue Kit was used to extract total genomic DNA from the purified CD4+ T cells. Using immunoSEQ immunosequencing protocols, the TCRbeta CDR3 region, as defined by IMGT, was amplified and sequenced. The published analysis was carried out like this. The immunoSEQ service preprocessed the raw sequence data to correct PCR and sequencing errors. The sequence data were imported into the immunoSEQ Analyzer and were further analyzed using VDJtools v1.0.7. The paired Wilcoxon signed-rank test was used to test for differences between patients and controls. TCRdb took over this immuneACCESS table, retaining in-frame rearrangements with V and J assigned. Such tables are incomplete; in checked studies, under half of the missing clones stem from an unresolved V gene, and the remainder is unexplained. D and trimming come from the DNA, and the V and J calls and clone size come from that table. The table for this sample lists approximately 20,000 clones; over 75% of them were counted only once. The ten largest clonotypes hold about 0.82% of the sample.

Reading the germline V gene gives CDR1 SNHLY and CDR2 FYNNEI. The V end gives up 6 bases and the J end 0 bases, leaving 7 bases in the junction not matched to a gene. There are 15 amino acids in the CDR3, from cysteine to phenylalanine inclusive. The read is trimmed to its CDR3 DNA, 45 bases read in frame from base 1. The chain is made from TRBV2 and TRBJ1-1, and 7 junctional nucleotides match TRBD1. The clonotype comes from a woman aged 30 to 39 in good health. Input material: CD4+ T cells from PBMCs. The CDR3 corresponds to CASSRQGSMNTEAFF. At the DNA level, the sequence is TGTGCCAGCAGCCGACAGGGAAGCATGAACACTGAAGCTTTCTTT.